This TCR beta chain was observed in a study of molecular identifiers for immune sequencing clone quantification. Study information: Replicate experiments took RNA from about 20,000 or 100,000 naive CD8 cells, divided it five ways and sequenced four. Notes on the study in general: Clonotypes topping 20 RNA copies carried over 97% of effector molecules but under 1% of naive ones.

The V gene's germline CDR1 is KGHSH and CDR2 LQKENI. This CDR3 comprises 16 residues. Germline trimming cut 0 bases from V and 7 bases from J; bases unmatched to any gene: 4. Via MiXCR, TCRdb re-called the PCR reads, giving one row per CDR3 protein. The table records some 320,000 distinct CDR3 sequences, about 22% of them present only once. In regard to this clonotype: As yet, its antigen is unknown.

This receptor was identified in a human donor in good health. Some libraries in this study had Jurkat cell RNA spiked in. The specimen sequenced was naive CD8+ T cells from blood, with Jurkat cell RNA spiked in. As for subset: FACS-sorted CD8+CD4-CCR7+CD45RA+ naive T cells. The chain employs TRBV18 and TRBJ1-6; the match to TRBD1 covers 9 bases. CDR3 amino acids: CASSPPGQGENSPLHF. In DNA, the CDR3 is TGTGCCAGCTCACCACCGGGACAGGGCGAAAATTCACCCCTCCACTTT.